This T cell receptor beta chain was observed in a study of Ad26.COV2.S vaccination and SARS-CoV-2 variants. The treatment: roughly 20 received Ad26.COV2.S at low or high dose, single or two shots; several received placebo; per-sample allocation not given. Following the first vaccine or placebo injection, samples were taken on day 63. In Boston, the donor was an adult between 18-55 years of age. The CDR3 runs 16 residues. The V gene's germline CDR1 is LNHNV and CDR2 YYDKDF (reference sequence). Germline trimming cut 1 base from V and 8 bases from J; bases unmatched to any gene: 7. Only in-frame clones appear in the TCRdb table, and some are missing; sequencing was by immunoSEQ multiplex PCR. Of over 450,000 clones in the sample, roughly nine tenths were seen once.

This receptor was identified in a person aged 18-65 years who received the Ad26.COV2.S COVID-19 vaccine or a placebo. The V call is TRBV15, the J call TRBJ1-6; TRBD1 matches 8 bases. Here the sequenced sample was peripheral blood, taken in a trial of Ad26.COV2.S vaccine versus placebo. CDR3 in DNA: TGTGCCACCAGCAGAGTTAAGGACAGGGTGGATTCACCCCTCCACTTT. Translated: CATSRVKDRVDSPLHF. Looking up the rest from reference TRBV15 and TRBJ1-6 gives the full variable domain: DAMVIQNPRYQVTQFGKPVTLSCSQTLNHNVMYWYQQKSSQAPKLLFHYYDKDFNNEADTPDNFQSRRPNTSFCFLDIRSPGLGDTAMYLCATSRVKDRVDSPLHFGNGTRLTVT.